The 15 T cell receptor beta chains listed next were all sequenced from one sample in a study of shared clonotypes between healthy human individuals. Profiling relied on immunoSEQ multiplex PCR, and the TCRdb table lists in-frame clones only, not all of them. The sample carries a few million clones, 85% to 95% recorded once. The material sequenced was naive CD4+ T cells from PBMCs. The subset was: CD45RA+ positively selected. These receptors were obtained from a man younger than 35 in good health. Some clones in this sample may be carry-over from other donors' samples.

The chain joins TRBV5-4 to TRBJ2-7, with D tentatively TRBD1 (6 bases). Germline lookup yields CDR1 SGHNT and CDR2 YYREEE (reference sequence). The length of the CDR3 is 15 residues. The ends were cut back, 4 bases at V and 0 bases at J, with 14 bases in the middle. The CDR3 here is CASSDPGQNSYEQYF. The CDR3 nucleotides read TGTGCCAGCAGCGACCCAGGACAGAACTCCTACGAGCAGTACTTC.

The chain combines TRBV7-2 with TRBJ1-2; TRBD1 agrees at 7 bases. CDR3 length equals 14 residues. Germline CDR1 SGHTA, CDR2 FQGNSA. With 4 bases clipped from V and 4 bases from J, the junction kept 6 bases outside the gene matches. The DNA of the CDR3 is TGTGCCAGCAGCTCCGCCGGGACAGTCTATGGCTACACCTTC. Translation gives CASSSAGTVYGYTF.

Note on this clone: At one of its ends the junction is not consistent with the germline gene, which may arise from a read error. The V gene is TRBV5-1, the J gene TRBJ2-5; 7 positions agree with TRBD2. The CDR3 length is 12 residues. Germline-derived CDR1 and CDR2 are SGHRS and YFSETQ. The CDR3 protein is CASSWDGRSFDF. The CDR3 DNA sequence: TGCGCCAGCAGCTGGGACGGGAGGTCATTCGACTTC.

This chain connects TRBV18 to TRBJ2-3, with a tentative D call TRBD1 (5 bases). Germline V CDR1 and CDR2: KGHSH, LQKENI. This CDR3 has 17 residues. V was trimmed by 0 bases and J by 4 bases, leaving 17 bases between them. In nucleotides, the CDR3 is TGTGCCAGCTCACCACCGGGCAGGGTCGCTAGGCCAGATACGCAGTATTTT. This translates into CASSPPGRVARPDTQYF. The variable domain in full, with the rest retrieved from reference TRBV18 and TRBJ2-3, is NAGVMQNPRHLVRRRGQEARLRCSPMKGHSHVYWYRQLPEEGLKFMVYLQKENIIDESGMPKERFSAEFPKEGPSILRIQQVVRGDSAAYFCASSPPGRVARPDTQYFGPGTRLTVL.

The J gene is TRBJ2-2, the V gene TRBV7-2; D is unresolved. Germline values: CDR1 SGHTA, CDR2 FQGNSA. Trimming cost V 1 base and J 4 bases, with 13 bases left between them. The length of the CDR3 is 16 residues. The DNA of the CDR3 is TGTGCCAGCAGCTTAGGTACTACCACGATCACCGGGGAGCTGTTTTTT. Protein: CASSLGTTTITGELFF.

The CDR3 coding sequence is TGTGCCAGCAGTTTCCGCGGACTAGCGGCGACCTACGAGCAGTACTTC. Protein: CASSFRGLAATYEQYF. J is TRBJ2-7 and V is TRBV28; TRBD2 matches at 10 bases. Germline V gene data show CDR1 as MDHEN and CDR2 as SYDVKM. The V segment lost 3 bases and the J segment 2 bases; nucleotides outside the gene matches: 7. The CDR3 is made up of 16 amino acids.

The chain has TRBV2 and TRBJ2-2; either TRBD1 or TRBD2 may fit D (6 bases each). This CDR3 is 12 amino acids long. Germline V gene sequence: CDR1 SNHLY, CDR2 FYNNEI. Trimming left V 9 bases short and J 6 bases short, with 11 bases between. CDR3 region: CARERGAGELFF. As DNA, the CDR3 is TGTGCCAGGGAAAGGGGGGCCGGGGAGCTGTTTTTT.

This rearrangement joins TRBV6-5 to TRBJ2-5; perhaps TRBD2 as D (5 bases). Germline loops: CDR1 MNHEY, CDR2 SVGAGI. V was cut by 6 bases and J by 2 bases, with 10 bases left in between. The CDR3 is made up of 13 amino acids. CDR3 DNA sequence: TGTGCCAGCAGATGGCCGGGGCAAGAGACCCAGTACTTC. Amino acid sequence: CASRWPGQETQYF.

The rearrangement uses TRBV28 and TRBJ2-3; D is unclear. V was trimmed by 5 bases and J by 6 bases, leaving 12 bases between them. CDR1 and CDR2 from the germline V gene are MDHEN and SYDVKM. CDR3 length equals 13 residues. The CDR3 loop is CASSPQLLDTQYF. The CDR3 nucleotides are TGTGCCAGCAGTCCCCAGCTTCTGGATACGCAGTATTTT.

The chain recombines TRBV5-4 with TRBJ2-1; TRBD1 matches 8 bases. With V trimmed by 4 bases and J by 8 bases, 11 bases remained unmatched. CDR3 length: 15 residues. Germline CDR1 and CDR2: SGHNT and YYREEE (reference sequence). The CDR3 bases are TGTGCCAGCAGCACCCGGACAGGGAGCCAGCATGAGCAGTTCTTC. Amino acids: CASSTRTGSQHEQFF.

This clone was observed once. CDR3 coding DNA: TGTGCCAGCAGCTCAGTGGGACCCGGGGTTGGAGAGCAGTTCTTC. Translation gives CASSSVGPGVGEQFF. This chain joins TRBV9 and TRBJ2-1; perhaps D is TRBD1 or TRBD2 (5 bases each). The V gene lost 4 bases and the J gene lost 10 bases, with 21 bases spanning the gap. The germline V gene has CDR1 SGDLS and CDR2 YYNGEE. This CDR3 is built from 15 residues.

V usage is TRBV11-2 and J usage is TRBJ2-1; 9 bases match TRBD1. This CDR3 is 16 amino acids long. Losses at the gene ends were 5 bases for V and 2 bases for J; bases not matched to a gene: 7. Germline V gene sequence: CDR1 SGHAT, CDR2 FQNNGV. The CDR3 DNA is TGTGCCAGCAGCCCCCAAACAGGGGGCGCCTACAATGAGCAGTTCTTC. Protein product: CASSPQTGGAYNEQFF. The full variable domain, in which reference TRBV11-2 and TRBJ2-1 provide the parts outside the CDR3, is EAGVAQSPRYKIIEKRQSVAFWCNPISGHATLYWYQQILGQGPKLLIQFQNNGVVDDSQLPKDRFSAERLKGVDSTLKIQPAKLEDSAVYLCASSPQTGGAYNEQFFGPGTRLTVL.

J is TRBJ2-3 and V is TRBV7-3; D not certain. With 4 bases removed from V and 4 bases from J, the gap between germline ends came to 9 bases. CDR1 SGHTA and CDR2 FQGTGA come from the germline V gene. The CDR3 has 13 amino acids. The CDR3 region has the DNA TGTGCCAGCAGCTCCCCTAGGGCAGATACGCAGTATTTT. Translation: CASSSPRADTQYF.

The chain couples TRBV28 to TRBJ2-3; 9 nucleotides match TRBD2. Losses at the gene ends were 8 bases for V and 5 bases for J; bases not matched to a gene: 17. This CDR3 contains 17 residues. CDR1 and CDR2 (germline): MDHEN, SYDVKM. CDR3 coding DNA: TGTGCCAGCCCCGTCGTGTGTGAGCGGGAGGCAGAAGATACGCAGTATTTT. Protein sequence: CASPVVCEREAEDTQYF.

The chain uses TRBV19 and TRBJ2-5; TRBD1 might be the D (6 bases). The length of the CDR3 is 13 residues. V was trimmed by 9 bases and J by 5 bases, leaving 16 bases between them. Germline CDR1 and CDR2: LNHDA and SQIVND (reference sequence). The CDR3 loop is CASLGTPPETQYF. In DNA, the CDR3 is TGTGCCAGCCTGGGGACACCGCCGGAGACCCAGTACTTC. Using reference TRBV19 and TRBJ2-5 for the parts outside the CDR3, the full variable domain is DGGITQSPKYLFRKEGQNVTLSCEQNLNHDAMYWYRQDPGQGLRLIYYSQIVNDFQKGDIAEGYSVSREKKESFPLTVTSAQKNPTAFYLCASLGTPPETQYFGPGTRLLVL.